This TCR beta chain stems from a study of shared clonotypes between healthy human individuals. Germline CDR1 reads WSHSY; CDR2 reads SAAADI. The CDR3 totals 15 residues. Roughly 300 ng DNA, roughly 30,000 T cell genomes, went into unsorted PBMC replicate PCRs. Clones were read by immunoSEQ multiplex PCR, and TCRdb kept only the in-frame ones, dropping some. The sample consists of some 470,000 clones, 76% of them appearing once. The sequence was obtained from a woman between 40 and 55 years old in good health. Some clones in this sample may be carry-over from other donors' samples. The sequenced sample consisted of PBMCs. This chain links TRBV10-2 with TRBJ2-5; TRBD2 aligns across 15 bases. The J call may be in error: the DNA end matches TRBJ2-7 better. CDR3 coding DNA: TGCGCCAGCAGAGGACTAGCGGGAGGGCCCCACGAGCAGTACTTC. This sequence encodes CASRGLAGGPHEQYF.